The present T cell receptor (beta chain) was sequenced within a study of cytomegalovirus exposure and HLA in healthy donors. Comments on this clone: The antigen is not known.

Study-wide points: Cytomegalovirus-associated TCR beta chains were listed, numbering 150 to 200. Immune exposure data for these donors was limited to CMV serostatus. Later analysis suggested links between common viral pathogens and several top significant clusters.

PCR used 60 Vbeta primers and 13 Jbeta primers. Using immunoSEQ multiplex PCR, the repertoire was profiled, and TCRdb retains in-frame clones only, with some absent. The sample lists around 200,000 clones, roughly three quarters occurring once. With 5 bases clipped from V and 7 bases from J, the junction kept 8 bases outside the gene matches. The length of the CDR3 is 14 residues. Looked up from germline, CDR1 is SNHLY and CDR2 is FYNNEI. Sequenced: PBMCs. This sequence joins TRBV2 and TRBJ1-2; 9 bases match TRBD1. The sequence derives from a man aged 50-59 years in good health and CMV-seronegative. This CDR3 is CASSKETGGVGYTF. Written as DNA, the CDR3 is TGTGCCAGCAGTAAGGAGACAGGGGGTGTTGGCTACACCTTC.